This T cell receptor beta chain was captured in a study of OX40 agonist ivuxolimab in advanced cancers. The junction had 15 bases not matched to a gene; V was cut back by 5 bases and J by 6 bases. The CDR3 has 18 residues. Germline V gives CDR1 MGHRA, CDR2 YSYEKL. The protocol was immunoSEQ multiplex PCR, while the TCRdb copy is restricted to in-frame clones and leaves out a portion. The table lists about 71,000 clones, about 90% of them singletons. For this clone: Its antigen is not identified.

Study findings and constraints: Relative to CD4+, CD8+ T cells held more expanded clones on average.

The clonotype originates from an adult with an advanced solid tumor such as melanoma, head and neck, liver or kidney cancer. The chain couples TRBV4-1 to TRBJ2-2; 10 bases line up with TRBD1. Sequenced here: CD4+ or CD8+ T cells sorted from blood, sampled in a trial of the OX40 agonist ivuxolimab. The DNA for the CDR3 is TGCGCCAGCAGCTTACGGCATGGGACAGGGGTTATCGCCGGGGAGCTGTTTTTT. Residues: CASSLRHGTGVIAGELFF.